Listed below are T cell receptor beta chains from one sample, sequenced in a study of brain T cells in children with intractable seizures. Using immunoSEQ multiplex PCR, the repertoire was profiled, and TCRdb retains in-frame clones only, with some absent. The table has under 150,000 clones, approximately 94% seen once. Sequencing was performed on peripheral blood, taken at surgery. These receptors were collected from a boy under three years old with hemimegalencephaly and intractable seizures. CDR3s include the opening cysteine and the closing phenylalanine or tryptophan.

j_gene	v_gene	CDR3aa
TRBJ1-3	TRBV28	CASRQSSGNTIYF
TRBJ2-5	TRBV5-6	CASSPDRVMGQETQYF
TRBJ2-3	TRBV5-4	CASSNRGRTDTQYF
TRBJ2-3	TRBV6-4	CASSDRIGERPNGTDTQYF
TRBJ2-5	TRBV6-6	CASSSVLLAGETQYF
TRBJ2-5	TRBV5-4	CASSLFAKGGQETQYF
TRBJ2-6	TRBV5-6	CASSVGPSSGANVLTF
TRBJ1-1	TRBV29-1	CSVFRDPGSTEAFF
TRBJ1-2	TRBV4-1	CASSQVWGSDYGYTF
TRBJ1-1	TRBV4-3	CASSQGTGRGNTEAFF
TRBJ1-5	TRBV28	CASSFPPQGYSNQPQHF
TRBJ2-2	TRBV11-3	CASSLAGHKTNTGELFF
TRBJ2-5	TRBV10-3	CATSVGSLGETQYF
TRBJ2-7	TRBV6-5	CASSYSQSSYEQYF
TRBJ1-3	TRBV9	CASSVKQGGSGNTIYF
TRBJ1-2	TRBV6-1	CASSETSVGGGYTF
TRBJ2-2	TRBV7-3	CASSLIEGPNTGELFF
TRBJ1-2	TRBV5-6	CASSLGASGRDARGYTF